This T cell receptor (beta chain) originates from a study of blood T cell repertoires in COVID-19. Study-level background: The analysed material was cDNA or gDNA that came from T cells, B-cell-depleted T cells, or PBMCs.

Assay used: immunoSEQ multiplex PCR; TCRdb lists only in-frame clones, some missing. The top ten clones hold about 40% of a sample with 100,000 to 150,000 clones, about 79% of them seen once. CDR3 length equals 11 residues. The gene calls are TRBV21-1 and TRBJ1-2. TRBV21-1 is annotated as a pseudogene. The sequence was obtained from a man aged 35 to 55 with active or convalescent COVID-19. The sample was peripheral blood. In DNA, the CDR3 is TGTGCCACTGAGCGGACGTATGGCTACACCTTC. It codes for CATERTYGYTF.